This entry lists 7 T cell receptor beta chains sequenced from one sample in a study of long-term antiretroviral therapy in people with HIV. Version v3.0 of the immunoSEQ assay ran at survey level. Measured with immunoSEQ multiplex PCR; TCRdb has only the in-frame clones, and not every one. The profile shows 40,000 to 60,000 clones, roughly 80% of them singletons. This specimen was unsorted PBMCs, taken 0.8 years after starting antiretroviral therapy. The receptors were sampled from a woman aged 18-35 years with HIV.

The rearrangement links TRBV9 to TRBJ2-3; no clear D. Germline values: CDR1 SGDLS, CDR2 YYNGEE. Trimming left V 0 bases short and J 0 bases short, with 11 bases between. This CDR3 has 16 amino acids. CDR3 DNA sequence: TGTGCCAGCAGCGTAGGGCTTTCATCTAGCACAGATACGCAGTATTTT. Protein sequence: CASSVGLSSSTDTQYF.

The chain joins TRBV7-2 to TRBJ2-2, with 9 bases matching TRBD2. Per the germline V gene, CDR1 is SGHTA and CDR2 is FQGNSA. V lost 6 bases to trimming and J lost 5 bases; unmatched junction nucleotides: 4. CDR3 length: 14 residues. CDR3 residues: CASRLAGSTGELFF. CDR3 nucleotide sequence: TGTGCCAGCAGGCTAGCGGGGTCTACCGGGGAGCTGTTTTTT.

This clone was observed a handful of times. The chain couples TRBV19 to TRBJ1-3; no firm D call. The CDR3 spans 13 residues. The germline V and J ends were trimmed by 8 bases and 0 bases, with 8 bases remaining between them. Germline V gene sequence: CDR1 LNHDA, CDR2 SQIVND (reference sequence). In nucleotides, the CDR3 is TGTGCCAGTGGGCCTTTCTCTGGAAACACCATATATTTT. Translated, it gives CASGPFSGNTIYF. The complete variable domain, with remaining parts taken from reference TRBV19 and TRBJ1-3, reads DGGITQSPKYLFRKEGQNVTLSCEQNLNHDAMYWYRQDPGQGLRLIYYSQIVNDFQKGDIAEGYSVSREKKESFPLTVTSAQKNPTAFYLCASGPFSGNTIYFGEGSWLTVV.

This rearrangement joins TRBV7-2 to TRBJ2-7; TRBD2 might be the D (7 bases). V was pared by 0 bases and J by 1 base, with 10 bases between. This CDR3 comprises 15 residues. The V gene's germline CDR1 is SGHTA and CDR2 FQGNSA. The chain's CDR3 is CASSLAGRGSYEQYF. CDR3 nucleotides: TGTGCCAGCAGCTTAGCGGGGAGGGGGTCCTACGAGCAGTACTTC.

The gene calls are TRBV6-5 and TRBJ1-2, with D possibly TRBD1 on 6 matching bases. CDR3 size: 13 residues. CDR1 is MNHEY, CDR2 SVGAGI, per germline. The ends were cut back, 6 bases at V and 2 bases at J, with 10 bases in the middle. In DNA, the CDR3 is TGTGCCAGCAGGGTTACAGGGAACTATGGCTACACCTTC. As protein: CASRVTGNYGYTF.

CDR3 region: CASSRSDTQYF. CDR3 coding DNA: TGTGCCAGCAGTAGATCAGATACGCAGTATTTT. The chain has TRBV28 and TRBJ2-3; D uncertain. Trimming removed 5 bases at V and 4 bases at J, with 4 bases between. Germline lookup yields CDR1 MDHEN and CDR2 SYDVKM. CDR3 length equals 11 residues. Using reference TRBV28 and TRBJ2-3 for the parts outside the CDR3, the full variable domain is DVKVTQSSRYLVKRTGEKVFLECVQDMDHENMFWYRQDPGLGLRLIYFSYDVKMKEKGDIPEGYSVSREKKERFSLILESASTNQTSMYLCASSRSDTQYFGPGTRLTVL.

Remarks on this clone: The same CDR3 is also encoded by other DNA sequences in this sample. The CDR3 coding sequence is TGCGCCAGCAGCCAAGGTGACAGGGAAGAGACCCAGTACTTC. It encodes CASSQGDREETQYF. The chain combines TRBV4-1 with TRBJ2-5; the match to TRBD1 covers 7 bases. Germline assignment: CDR1 MGHRA and CDR2 YSYEKL. After removal of 1 base from V and 3 bases from J, the junction contained 2 bases not matched to a gene. The CDR3 is 14 amino acids.